The next 7 T cell receptor beta chains were all read from a single sample in a study of PD-1 blockade in mismatch repair-deficient tumors (dated 2017 in TCRdb). The protocol used for the library was the immunoSEQ multiplex PCR assay. TCRdb mirrors the immuneACCESS table, restricted to in-frame sequences. Some clones are absent from its copies; in checked studies, under half trace to an unresolved V gene, and the reason for the others is unknown. Counted in this sample were under 150,000 clones; about 86% of them appeared once. The ten largest account for roughly 14% of the sample. The specimen was peripheral blood, collected 44 weeks after starting pembrolizumab. The origin of the receptors is an adult with mismatch repair-deficient cancer.

The J gene is TRBJ1-2, the V gene TRBV27; tentative D call: TRBD1 (6 bases). In germline, CDR1 is MNHEY, CDR2 SMNVEV (reference sequence). The CDR3 runs 16 residues. The ends were cut back, 0 bases at V and 3 bases at J, with 14 bases in the middle. The CDR3 here is CASSLSRKGDHYGYTF. The CDR3 region has the DNA TGTGCCAGCAGTTTATCGCGAAAGGGGGACCACTATGGCTACACCTTC.

This clone was counted ten times or more. The same CDR3 arises from other DNA sequences in this sample as well. This sequence joins TRBV4-3 and TRBJ2-3; 11 positions agree with TRBD2. Germline V gene sequence: CDR1 LGHNA, CDR2 YSLEER. The J segment lost 1 base and the V segment lost 0 bases, leaving 0 bases of the junction unmatched. This CDR3 comprises 16 residues. This CDR3 reads CASSQELAGGTDTQYF. CDR3 DNA sequence: TGCGCCAGCAGCCAAGAACTAGCGGGAGGCACAGATACGCAGTATTTT.

The CDR3 DNA reads as TGTGCCTGGAGTGGCGGACTAGCGGGAGGAAAGAACACCGGGGAGCTGTTTTTT. Its translation is CAWSGGLAGGKNTGELFF. The chain combines TRBV30 with TRBJ2-2; 14 positions match TRBD2. The CDR3 has 18 residues. Germline CDR1 reads GTSNPN; CDR2 reads SVGIG (reference sequence). J was trimmed by 1 base and V by 1 base; bases with no gene match: 5.

The chain uses TRBV7-9 and TRBJ2-7; 9 positions match TRBD1. The CDR3 is 14 amino acids. Germline values: CDR1 SEHNR, CDR2 FQNEAQ (reference sequence). After removal of 7 bases from V and 6 bases from J, the junction contained 10 bases not matched to a gene. The CDR3 protein is CASTPGTGLGEQYF. In nucleotides, the CDR3 is TGTGCCAGCACCCCCGGGACAGGGCTGGGCGAGCAGTACTTC.

The chain combines TRBV11-3 with TRBJ2-2; 7 nucleotides line up with TRBD1. The CDR3 consists of 13 residues. With 4 bases clipped from V and 7 bases from J, the junction kept 3 bases outside the gene matches. Germline V gene data show CDR1 as SGHNT and CDR2 as YENEEA. CDR3 region: CASSSTGIGELFF. For the CDR3, the DNA is TGTGCCAGCAGCTCGACAGGGATCGGGGAGCTGTTTTTT.

The rearrangement links TRBV30 to TRBJ2-7, with D perhaps TRBD2 (6 bases). From germline, CDR1 is GTSNPN and CDR2 SVGIG (reference sequence). This CDR3 is 15 amino acids long. Trimming took 1 base from V and 4 from J, leaving 17 bases between them. The CDR3 reads CAWSAGTGSFYEQYF. CDR3 DNA: TGTGCCTGGAGTGCTGGGACCGGGAGCTTTTACGAGCAGTACTTC. Supplemented by reference TRBV30 and TRBJ2-7, the full variable domain reads SQTIHQWPATLVQPVGSPLSLECTVEGTSNPNLYWYRQAAGRGLQLLFYSVGIGQISSEVPQNLSASRPQDRQFILSSKKLLLSDSGFYLCAWSAGTGSFYEQYFGPGTRLTVT.

CDR3 sequence: CASKKRFSSYNEQFF. As DNA, the CDR3 is TGTGCCAGCAAAAAGCGGTTCAGCTCCTACAATGAGCAGTTCTTC. V gene TRBV6-4 combines with J gene TRBJ2-1, with D possibly TRBD2 on 5 matching bases. Trimming shortened V by 7 bases and J by 0 bases, and 13 bases separated the two germline ends. Germline V gives CDR1 MRHNA, CDR2 SNTAGT. This CDR3 is built from 15 residues.